The 25 T cell receptor beta chains given below trace back to one sample, sequenced in a study of prognosis after radiotherapy for stage I lung cancer. Genomic DNA yielded TCR beta CDR3, amplified by two-round multiplex PCR. Primers specific to each TRBV and TRBJ gene were used in first-round PCR. TCRdb re-called the multiplex PCR reads with MiXCR, one entry per CDR3 protein. The sample includes around 27,000 distinct CDR3 sequences, roughly 31% of them seen just once. Sequencing used PBMCs, obtained before or after stereotactic body radiation therapy (not recorded which). The receptors were gathered from a donor aged 50 or older with non-small cell lung cancer.

This clonotype was detected ten times or more. The chain employs TRBV2 and TRBJ1-1; possible D gene TRBD1, 5 bases. Germline V CDR1 and CDR2: SNHLY, FYNNEI. The CDR3 spans 12 residues. Deletions cut 8 bases from V and 7 bases from J, with 14 bases between. DNA for the CDR3: TGTGCCAGCGTCCGGCGGGGGGGTGAAGCTTTCTTT. The encoded protein is CASVRRGGEAFF.

The rearrangement uses TRBV6-2 or TRBV6-3 and TRBJ2-3; 9 bases are a match to TRBD2. In germline, CDR1 is MNHEY, CDR2 SVGEGT. There are 17 residues in the CDR3. With V trimmed by 6 bases and J by 2 bases, 12 bases remained unmatched. As DNA, the CDR3 is TGTGCCAGCAGCAGAACGCTAGCGGGGAGCTACACAGATACGCAGTATTTT. This gives the protein CASSRTLAGSYTDTQYF.

This clonotype showed up many times. The chain couples TRBV30 to TRBJ1-6, with 11 bases fitting TRBD1. The CDR3 loop spans 13 amino acids. After removal of 8 bases from V and 14 bases from J, the junction contained 11 bases not matched to a gene. Germline lookup yields CDR1 GTSNPN and CDR2 SVGIG (reference sequence). The CDR3 sequence is CAGRGQGVSTLHF. In DNA form, the CDR3 reads TGTGCCGGAAGGGGACAGGGGGTGAGCACCCTCCACTTT.

This chain joins TRBV6-1 and TRBJ1-1, with D perhaps TRBD1 (5 bases). Trimming took off 2 bases at V and 7 bases at J, with 20 bases between the two ends. Per the germline V gene, CDR1 is MNHNS and CDR2 is SASEGT. The CDR3 length is 16 residues. The CDR3 DNA reads as TGTGCCAGCAGTGAATCGACAGCGATGGCGTCTATTGAAGCTTTCTTT. This translates into CASSESTAMASIEAFF.

The genes are TRBV28 and TRBJ1-2; D unresolved. The ends were cut back, 7 bases at V and 10 bases at J, with 13 bases in the middle. CDR3 length: 11 amino acids. Germline values: CDR1 MDHEN, CDR2 SYDVKM. CDR3 region: CASNSLLDYTF. In nucleotides, the CDR3 is TGTGCCAGCAATTCGCTATTAGACTACACCTTC.

This clonotype has a count of ten or more. The chain links TRBV11-2 to TRBJ2-1; 9 bases agree with TRBD2. V lost 5 bases and J lost 10; bases outside the gene matches: 9. The CDR3 sequence is 14 residues long. Looked up from germline, CDR1 is SGHAT and CDR2 is FQNNGV. The CDR3 spells CASSAATSGREQFF. The DNA of the CDR3 is TGTGCCAGCAGCGCCGCAACAAGCGGGAGGGAGCAGTTCTTC.

This clonotype was picked up many times. V and J are TRBV28 and TRBJ2-7; 7 bases are a match to TRBD2. Germline assignment: CDR1 MDHEN and CDR2 SYDVKM. This CDR3 spans 14 amino acids. V lost 5 bases to trimming and J lost 7 bases; unmatched junction nucleotides: 11. The CDR3 loop is CASSPPGGTWEQYF. The CDR3 DNA reads TGTGCCAGCAGTCCACCGGGAGGTACGTGGGAGCAGTACTTC.

This sequence joins TRBV20-1 and TRBJ2-3; 8 nucleotides match TRBD2. Per germline, CDR1 DFQATT and CDR2 SNEGSKA (reference sequence). With 1 base clipped from V and 0 bases from J, the junction kept 9 bases outside the gene matches. The CDR3 loop spans 17 amino acids. CDR3 DNA sequence: TGCAGTGCTAGAGCGGGCGGAGCTAGCGGGAGCACAGATACGCAGTATTTT. It encodes CSARAGGASGSTDTQYF.

About this clonotype itself: A single base is all that separates this from a far larger clone, so a read error is likely. V is TRBV6-4 and J is TRBJ2-7; D remains unclear. Trimming removed 5 bases from V and 3 bases from J, with 17 bases in between. The CDR3 contains 15 residues. Looked up from germline, CDR1 is MRHNA and CDR2 is SNTAGT. The chain's CDR3 is CASSYFRYRNYEQYF. The CDR3 nucleotides are TGTGCCAGCAGTTACTTCCGGTACCGCAACTACGAGCAGTACTTC.

Notes on this clonotype: A much larger clone differs from this one at a single base, so this may be a read error. The conserved phenylalanine or tryptophan normally closing the CDR3 is absent here, so this likely arose from a read error. V is TRBV30 and J is TRBJ2-5; 9 bases match TRBD2. Germline V gene data show CDR1 as GTSNPN and CDR2 as SVGIG (reference sequence). This CDR3 is built from 15 residues. The V and J ends lost 5 bases and 7 bases, in that order; junction bases with no gene match: 14. The CDR3 DNA is TGTGCCTGGGCTTTCGGCGGGGGGGAAAGGGGGACCCAGTACCTC. Its protein is CAWAFGGGERGTQYL.

Only a few counts were recorded for this clonotype. This clone may be a read error of a much larger clone one base away. V is TRBV24-1 and J is TRBJ2-3, with TRBD1 matching over 8 bases. This CDR3 has 13 residues. Germline values: CDR1 KGHDR, CDR2 SFDVKD. The CDR3 region has the DNA TGTGCCACCAGTTCAGGGGGCACAGATATGCAGTATTTT. It is translated as CATSSGGTDMQYF.

The V call is TRBV4-3, the J call TRBJ2-7, with 8 bases lining up with TRBD1. This CDR3 comprises 18 residues. V was clipped by 0 bases and J by 6 bases; unmatched bases: 16. Per the germline V gene, CDR1 is LGHNA and CDR2 is YSLEER. CDR3 region: CASSQDLVTGDRRSEQYF. CDR3 coding DNA: TGCGCCAGCAGCCAAGATCTGGTGACAGGGGACCGGCGGAGCGAGCAGTACTTC.

This clonotype was seen many times. The chain has TRBV2 and TRBJ2-1; 8 positions agree with TRBD1. Germline CDR1 is SNHLY and CDR2 is FYNNEI. With 7 bases clipped from V and 9 bases from J, the junction kept 14 bases outside the gene matches. The CDR3 length is 15 residues. DNA of the CDR3: TGTGCCAGCAAAGCCCAGGGGGCGACGACAAGTGAGCAGTTCTTC. It codes for CASKAQGATTSEQFF.

This clonotype was recorded at least ten times. The chain uses TRBV19 and TRBJ1-1; TRBD1 is a possible D gene (5 bases). V was shortened by 5 bases and J by 6 bases, with 16 bases between the two germline ends. CDR1 and CDR2 from the germline V gene are LNHDA and SQIVND (reference sequence). The CDR3 contains 14 residues. This CDR3 reads CASSLPTADSEAFF. For the CDR3, the DNA is TGTGCCAGTAGTTTACCGACAGCGGACTCTGAAGCTTTCTTT. The complete variable domain, with remaining parts taken from reference TRBV19 and TRBJ1-1, reads DGGITQSPKYLFRKEGQNVTLSCEQNLNHDAMYWYRQDPGQGLRLIYYSQIVNDFQKGDIAEGYSVSREKKESFPLTVTSAQKNPTAFYLCASSLPTADSEAFFGQGTRLTVV.

This chain joins TRBV7-9 and TRBJ2-7; TRBD2 aligns across 9 bases. In germline, CDR1 is SEHNR, CDR2 FQNEAQ (reference sequence). Unmatched junction bases numbered 7, after V lost 4 bases and J lost 3 bases. The CDR3 spans 15 residues. Here the CDR3 DNA reads TGTGCCAGCAGCTCCCTGCTAGCGGGGATCTACGAGCAGTACTTC. Translation gives CASSSLLAGIYEQYF.

Many counts were recorded for this clonotype. V gene TRBV20-1 combines with J gene TRBJ2-5; 10 nucleotides line up with TRBD2. Germline V gene sequence: CDR1 DFQATT, CDR2 SNEGSKA (reference sequence). The trim removed 2 bases at V and 1 base at J, leaving 7 bases unmatched. This CDR3 region has 16 residues. The CDR3 nucleotides read TGCAGTGCTAGACCTCCACTAGCGGGGCTCCAAGAGACCCAGTACTTC. It translates to CSARPPLAGLQETQYF.

This clonotype was observed at least ten times. DNA for the CDR3: TGTGCCAGCAGCCCCGGGGACAGGGAGGATGGCTACACCTTC. Translation: CASSPGDREDGYTF. The chain couples TRBV9 to TRBJ1-2; 9 bases match TRBD1. V lost 4 bases and J lost 6; bases outside the gene matches: 7. Germline V gives CDR1 SGDLS, CDR2 YYNGEE. The CDR3 contains 14 residues.

This clonotype appeared many times. The chain couples TRBV18 to TRBJ1-1; D is uncertain. This CDR3 region has 14 residues. Trimming shortened V by 3 bases and J by 5 bases, and 13 bases separated the two germline ends. The germline gives CDR1 KGHSH, CDR2 LQKENI. DNA of the CDR3: TGTGCCAGCTCACCCCAGGAGGTTGAGACTGAAGCTTTCTTT. This sequence encodes CASSPQEVETEAFF. Supplemented by reference TRBV18 and TRBJ1-1, the full variable domain reads NAGVMQNPRHLVRRRGQEARLRCSPMKGHSHVYWYRQLPEEGLKFMVYLQKENIIDESGMPKERFSAEFPKEGPSILRIQQVVRGDSAAYFCASSPQEVETEAFFGQGTRLTVV.

The chain combines TRBV6-2 or TRBV6-3 with TRBJ1-2, with D uncertain. Trimming pared 5 bases from V and 8 bases from J, leaving 12 bases between. This CDR3 comprises 12 residues. Germline V CDR1 and CDR2: MNHEY, SVGEGT. CDR3 amino acids: CASSIPFGGYTF. As DNA, the CDR3 is TGTGCCAGCAGTATCCCCTTTGGGGGCTACACCTTC.

The rearrangement joins TRBV5-4 to TRBJ1-1; no reliable D call. Germline V gene sequence: CDR1 SGHNT, CDR2 YYREEE (reference sequence). The CDR3 consists of 15 residues. Trimming shortened V by 6 bases and J by 1 base, and 16 bases separated the two germline ends. CDR3 bases: TGTGCCAGCATCCAGGTTGGTCGGAGGAACACTGAAGCTTTCTTT. This translates into CASIQVGRRNTEAFF. The variable domain in full, with the rest retrieved from reference TRBV5-4 and TRBJ1-1, is ETGVTQSPTHLIKTRGQQVTLRCSSQSGHNTVSWYQQALGQGPQFIFQYYREEENGRGNFPPRFSGLQFPNYSSELNVNALELDDSALYLCASIQVGRRNTEAFFGQGTRLTVV.

Ten or more counts support this clonotype. J is TRBJ2-1 and V is TRBV5-8; TRBD2 aligns across 7 bases. Germline CDR1 SGHTS, CDR2 YDEGEE. V trimming: 4 bases; J trimming: 9 bases; junction bases outside the gene matches: 19. The CDR3 spans 17 residues. Here the CDR3 DNA reads TGTGCCAGCAGCGGTGGAGTTGGACTAGGGGCCTGGTCTGAGCAGTTCTTC. It yields the protein CASSGGVGLGAWSEQFF. Using reference TRBV5-8 and TRBJ2-1 for the parts outside the CDR3, the full variable domain is EAGVTQSPTHLIKTRGQQATLRCSPISGHTSVYWYQQALGLGLQFLLWYDEGEERNRGNFPPRFSGRQFPNYSSELNVNALELEDSALYLCASSGGVGLGAWSEQFFGPGTRLTVL.

As regards this clonotype: A read error is likely, as this CDR3 ends without the conserved phenylalanine or tryptophan. The rearrangement links TRBV6-2 or TRBV6-3 to TRBJ2-7, with a weak D call TRBD1 (5 bases). Deletions cut 5 bases from V and 7 bases from J, with 18 bases between. Germline CDR1 and CDR2: MNHEY and SVGEGT. The CDR3 loop spans 14 amino acids. The CDR3 nucleotides read TGTGCCAGCAGTCCCCGAAGGGGAAAGGGGGAGCAGTACTTG. This gives the protein CASSPRRGKGEQYL.

This clonotype is a singleton in its sample. CDR3 amino acids: CASSLSRTVGRETQYF. CDR3 sequence (DNA): TGTGCCAGCAGTTTATCTCGGACAGTGGGAAGAGAGACCCAGTACTTC. This chain connects TRBV12-3 or TRBV12-4 to TRBJ2-5, with D tentatively TRBD1 (6 bases). V was pared by 2 bases and J by 4 bases, with 17 bases between. The CDR3 has 16 amino acids.

With respect to this clonotype: A far larger clone lies a single base away; this is likely a read error. This chain connects TRBV11-2 to TRBJ2-1; D tentatively fits TRBD1 or TRBD2 (6 bases each). The CDR3 consists of 13 residues. With 5 bases removed from V and 10 bases from J, the gap between germline ends came to 15 bases. Germline CDR1 and CDR2: SGHAT and FQNNGV. CDR3 DNA: TGTGCCAGCAGCCTAATACAGGGAGGCGAGCAGTTCTTC. It encodes CASSLIQGGEQFF.

The rearrangement links TRBV7-2 to TRBJ2-1; TRBD2 agrees at 10 bases. The CDR3 sequence is 15 residues long. V gave up 1 base and J gave up 9 bases; unmatched junction bases: 6. Germline V gene sequence: CDR1 SGHTA, CDR2 FQGNSA. The chain's CDR3 is CASSLVAGGRGEQFF. The CDR3 DNA is TGTGCCAGCAGCTTAGTAGCGGGGGGCCGAGGTGAGCAGTTCTTC.